Each of the 10 T cell receptor beta chains below was sequenced from the same sample in a study of technical replicates of blood from a few donors. Data came from immunoSEQ multiplex PCR; TCRdb stores just in-frame clones and leaves some out. Here the sample spans over 50,000 clones, 86% being singletons. Sequenced: PBMCs. These receptors were collected from a human donor in good health. Some clones in this sample may be carry-over from other donors' samples.

This clone was found a few times. Here the CDR3 reads CASNKPGQGNQPQHF. CDR3 coding DNA: TGTGCCAGCAACAAACCGGGACAGGGCAATCAGCCCCAGCATTTT. The chain is built from TRBV6-1 and TRBJ1-5, with 8 bases identical to TRBD1. There are 15 residues in the CDR3. Germline loops: CDR1 MNHNS, CDR2 SASEGT. V shed 7 bases, J shed 2 bases, and the junction held 7 bases outside the gene matches.

The genes are TRBV7-9 and TRBJ1-1; D gene ambiguous. The CDR3 runs to 15 residues. V gave up 5 bases and J gave up 0 bases, with 13 bases separating them. From germline, CDR1 is SEHNR and CDR2 FQNEAQ (reference sequence). The CDR3 DNA follows: TGTGCCAGCAGCCCGCGGTGGGTTATGAACACTGAAGCTTTCTTT. Its protein product is CASSPRWVMNTEAFF.

The chain links TRBV5-1 to TRBJ2-2; 10 positions agree with TRBD1. Germline assignment: CDR1 SGHRS and CDR2 YFSETQ. With V trimmed by 6 bases and J by 5 bases, 4 bases remained unmatched. This CDR3 is 14 amino acids long. The DNA of the CDR3 is TGCGCCAGCACTTGGGACAGGGGTACCGGGGAGCTGTTTTTT. Amino acids: CASTWDRGTGELFF.

This clone was counted once. The chain combines TRBV4-2 with TRBJ1-2; 8 nucleotides agree with TRBD1. Per germline, CDR1 LGHNA and CDR2 YNFKEQ. The junction had 9 bases not matched to a gene; V was cut back by 3 bases and J by 6 bases. The CDR3 totals 15 residues. CDR3 region: CASSQGTDRGDGYTF. CDR3 nucleotide sequence: TGTGCCAGCAGCCAGGGGACTGACAGGGGAGATGGCTACACCTTC.

This clone showed up just a few times. V usage is TRBV2 and J usage is TRBJ1-1; TRBD1 agrees at 9 bases. Trimming cost V 7 bases and J 5 bases; bases outside gene matches: 11. Per germline, CDR1 SNHLY and CDR2 FYNNEI. The CDR3 totals 15 residues. CDR3 sequence (DNA): TGTGCCAGCAAACCGGGACAGGGCCAGTGGACTGAAGCTTTCTTT. Protein sequence: CASKPGQGQWTEAFF. Drawing the rest from reference TRBV2 and TRBJ1-1, the complete variable domain is EPEVTQTPSHQVTQMGQEVILRCVPISNHLYFYWYRQILGQKVEFLVSFYNNEISEKSEIFDDQFSVERPDGSNFTLKIRSTKLEDSAMYFCASKPGQGQWTEAFFGQGTRLTVV.

The chain employs TRBV19 and TRBJ1-5; tentatively, D is TRBD1 (5 bases). Germline V CDR1 and CDR2: LNHDA, SQIVND (reference sequence). CDR3 length: 13 residues. V dropped 4 bases and J dropped 4 bases, with 8 bases sitting between them. The CDR3 DNA reads TGTGCCAGTAGTAGAGACAGAAATCAGCCCCAGCATTTT. This sequence encodes CASSRDRNQPQHF.

The chain combines TRBV6-1 with TRBJ2-1; 7 bases are a match to TRBD1. Germline CDR1 MNHNS, CDR2 SASEGT. This CDR3 contains 15 residues. CDR3 sequence (DNA): TGTGCAGGCAGTGAGCAGGGACAGATATACAATGAGCAGTTCTTC. Translated, it gives CAGSEQGQIYNEQFF.

The chain has TRBV4-2 and TRBJ1-5; 9 nucleotides agree with TRBD1. This CDR3 is built from 17 residues. The germline gives CDR1 LGHNA, CDR2 YNFKEQ. Germline trimming cut 3 bases from V and 0 bases from J; bases unmatched to any gene: 6. The CDR3 DNA reads as TGTGCCAGCAGCCACCTGGGGACAGGGCTTAGCAATCAGCCCCAGCATTTT. This translates into CASSHLGTGLSNQPQHF.

The V gene is TRBV6-1, the J gene TRBJ1-2, with D possibly TRBD1 on 5 matching bases. The CDR3 totals 12 residues. Deletions cut 4 bases from V and 8 bases from J, with 11 bases between. CDR1 is MNHNS and CDR2 is SASEGT in the germline V gene. The CDR3 nucleotides read TGTGCCAGCAGTGCTCAGGGCCGGGGCTACACCTTC. It codes for CASSAQGRGYTF.

The chain uses TRBV2 and TRBJ1-1; 8 bases fit TRBD1. The CDR3 totals 14 residues. Germline V gene data show CDR1 as SNHLY and CDR2 as FYNNEI. J gave up 1 base and V 7 bases, and 5 bases lay outside the gene matches. The CDR3 loop reads CASTFQGANTEAFF. The CDR3 DNA sequence: TGTGCCAGCACCTTCCAGGGGGCGAACACTGAAGCTTTCTTT. Full variable domain (outside the CDR3, taken from reference TRBV2 and TRBJ1-1): EPEVTQTPSHQVTQMGQEVILRCVPISNHLYFYWYRQILGQKVEFLVSFYNNEISEKSEIFDDQFSVERPDGSNFTLKIRSTKLEDSAMYFCASTFQGANTEAFFGQGTRLTVV.